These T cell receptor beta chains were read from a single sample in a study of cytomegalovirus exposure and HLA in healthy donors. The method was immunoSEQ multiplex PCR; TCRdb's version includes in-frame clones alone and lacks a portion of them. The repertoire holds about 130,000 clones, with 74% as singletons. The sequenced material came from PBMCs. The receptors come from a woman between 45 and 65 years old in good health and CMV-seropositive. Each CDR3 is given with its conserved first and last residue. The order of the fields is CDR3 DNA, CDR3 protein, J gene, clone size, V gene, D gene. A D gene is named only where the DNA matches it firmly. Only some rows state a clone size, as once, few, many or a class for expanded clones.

DNA: TGTGCCAGCAGCTCCGGGACTACCTGGGAGACCCAGTACTTC
CDR3: CASSSGTTWETQYF
J: TRBJ2-5
size: once
V: TRBV7-2
D: TRBD2

DNA: TGTGCCAGCAGGTTCCCCCCAGGGTCAAGAGACGGTGGGGACACTGAAGCTTTCTTT
CDR3: CASRFPPGSRDGGDTEAFF
J: TRBJ1-1
size: .
V: TRBV7-9
D: .

DNA: TGCGCCAGCAGGTTTTCAGGGGATAAAAACTATGGCTACACCTTC
CDR3: CASRFSGDKNYGYTF
J: TRBJ1-2
size: .
V: TRBV5-1
D: .

DNA: TGTGCCAGCAGTTTACTCCTGGGGCGGACAGGAGCTAACTATGGCTACACCTTC
CDR3: CASSLLLGRTGANYGYTF
J: TRBJ1-2
size: .
V: TRBV28
D: TRBD1

DNA: TGCAGCGTTGAAGAGGGCGGGGAGCCGGCTTTCTTT
CDR3: CSVEEGGEPAFF
J: TRBJ1-1
size: .
V: TRBV29-1
D: .

DNA: TGTGCCAGCAGTCAGACAGGGTTCTATGGCTACACCTTC
CDR3: CASSQTGFYGYTF
J: TRBJ1-2
size: once
V: TRBV27
D: TRBD1

DNA: TGTGCCAGTAGTCAGGGGACAGGGGCTGATTATGGCTACACCTTC
CDR3: CASSQGTGADYGYTF
J: TRBJ1-2
size: .
V: TRBV19
D: TRBD1

DNA: TGTGCCAGCAGTACGACAGGGGCGGTGGGTGAGCAGTTCTTC
CDR3: CASSTTGAVGEQFF
J: TRBJ2-1
size: .
V: TRBV6-5
D: TRBD1

DNA: TGCGCCAGCAGCGGGTGGGGACAGCCCTCCTACGAGCAGTACTTC
CDR3: CASSGWGQPSYEQYF
J: TRBJ2-7
size: .
V: TRBV5-1
D: TRBD1

DNA: TGTGCCAGCAGCCCGAAGACCCGATACAGGGACCGGACCGGGGAGCTGTTTTTT
CDR3: CASSPKTRYRDRTGELFF
J: TRBJ2-2
size: .
V: TRBV7-8
D: .

DNA: TGTGCCAGCTCCTCCGGGACATTTAACACTGAAGCTTTCTTT
CDR3: CASSSGTFNTEAFF
J: TRBJ1-1
size: .
V: TRBV18
D: .

DNA: TGTGCCAGCAGCTTGGGGACTAGCGGGGGATTCGGGGAGCAGTACTTC
CDR3: CASSLGTSGGFGEQYF
J: TRBJ2-7
size: .
V: TRBV11-3
D: TRBD2

DNA: TGTGCCTGGAGTTCCGGTGTAGGGGGCAACGAGCAGTACTTC
CDR3: CAWSSGVGGNEQYF
J: TRBJ2-7
size: .
V: TRBV30
D: TRBD1

DNA: TGCGCCAGCAGCTTTCAAGGAGGGGTCTCCCAAGAGACCCAGTACTTC
CDR3: CASSFQGGVSQETQYF
J: TRBJ2-5
size: few
V: TRBV5-1
D: .